Following are 8 T cell receptor beta chains from one sample sequenced in a study of blood T cell repertoires in COVID-19. Clones were sequenced by immunoSEQ multiplex PCR, and TCRdb holds only the in-frame ones, with some missing. The sample includes approximately 50,000 clones, more than 75% of them seen just once. Sequencing was carried out using peripheral blood. The receptors stem from a human donor in a cohort sampled during active COVID-19.

This clone was detected a few times. The V and J genes are TRBV4-3 and TRBJ2-7, with D possibly TRBD1 on 5 matching bases. The V end was cut by 0 bases, the J end by 3 bases, with 12 bases between. This CDR3 is 15 amino acids long. Germline lookup yields CDR1 LGHNA and CDR2 YSLEER. As DNA, the CDR3 is TGCGCCAGCAGCCAAGATTTAGGGGTCTACTACGAGCAGTACTTC. Translated, it gives CASSQDLGVYYEQYF.

V gene TRBV19 combines with J gene TRBJ2-3; a possible D gene is TRBD1 (5 bases). The CDR3 loop spans 11 amino acids. Trimming left V 8 bases short and J 8 bases short, with 11 bases between. Germline values: CDR1 LNHDA, CDR2 SQIVND (reference sequence). CDR3 DNA: TGTGCCAGTTCCGACAGCCTTACGCAGTATTTT. This gives the protein CASSDSLTQYF. Together with reference TRBV19 and TRBJ2-3, the CDR3 gives the full variable domain: DGGITQSPKYLFRKEGQNVTLSCEQNLNHDAMYWYRQDPGQGLRLIYYSQIVNDFQKGDIAEGYSVSREKKESFPLTVTSAQKNPTAFYLCASSDSLTQYFGPGTRLTVL.

This chain connects TRBV5-1 to TRBJ1-2; D gene ambiguous. The germline V gene has CDR1 SGHRS and CDR2 YFSETQ. The V and J ends lost 4 bases and 1 base respectively, with 14 bases between them. This CDR3 region has 15 residues. CDR3 DNA: TGCGCCAGCAGCCGTGGCGGGGAGGTTAACTATGGCTACACCTTC. This sequence encodes CASSRGGEVNYGYTF.

The V gene is TRBV2, the J gene TRBJ1-2; TRBD1 matches at 10 bases. CDR3 size: 15 residues. The V and J ends lost 5 bases and 2 bases, in that order; junction bases with no gene match: 5. In germline, CDR1 is SNHLY, CDR2 FYNNEI. The DNA of the CDR3 is TGTGCCAGCAGTTTCGGACAGGGGGGCAACTATGGCTACACCTTC. This encodes CASSFGQGGNYGYTF. The full variable domain, with the rest looked up from reference TRBV2 and TRBJ1-2, is EPEVTQTPSHQVTQMGQEVILRCVPISNHLYFYWYRQILGQKVEFLVSFYNNEISEKSEIFDDQFSVERPDGSNFTLKIRSTKLEDSAMYFCASSFGQGGNYGYTFGSGTRLTVV.

The chain carries TRBV27 and TRBJ1-3; 11 bases line up with TRBD1. The CDR3 contains 15 residues. The germline CDR1 and CDR2 sequences are MNHEY and SMNVEV (reference sequence). Unmatched junction bases numbered 5, after V lost 8 bases and J lost 2 bases. The CDR3 sequence is CASRRDRGTGNTIYF. In DNA, the CDR3 is TGTGCCAGCCGACGGGACAGGGGGACTGGAAACACCATATATTTT.

This clone came up a few times. The V gene is TRBV5-5, the J gene TRBJ2-7, with TRBD1 identical over 9 bases. The CDR3 loop spans 13 amino acids. Looked up from germline, CDR1 is SGHKS and CDR2 is YYEKEE (reference sequence). J gave up 3 bases and V 6 bases, and 4 bases lay outside the gene matches. CDR3 protein: CASIQGAGYEQYF. CDR3 DNA: TGTGCCAGCATACAGGGGGCGGGCTACGAGCAGTACTTC.

The J gene is TRBJ2-7, the V gene TRBV11-2, with 9 nucleotides matching TRBD1. This CDR3 contains 16 residues. V gave up 5 bases and J gave up 6 bases; unmatched junction bases: 14. Germline V gene sequence: CDR1 SGHAT, CDR2 FQNNGV. The CDR3 loop reads CASSRAGTGNLREQYF. The CDR3 DNA reads as TGTGCCAGCAGCCGGGCCGGGACAGGGAATCTTCGCGAGCAGTACTTC.

The V gene is TRBV29-1, the J gene TRBJ2-1, with 8 bases matching TRBD2. Germline V gene data show CDR1 as SQVTM and CDR2 as ANQGSEA. V lost 8 bases and J lost 4; bases outside the gene matches: 1. This CDR3 spans 11 amino acids. The CDR3 DNA sequence: TGCAGCACTAGCGGTTACAATGAGCAGTTCTTC. This translates into CSTSGYNEQFF.